This T cell receptor beta chain derives from a study of blood T cell repertoires in COVID-19 (TCRdb year 2020). Context from the whole study: The collaborator samples originated in the United States, Italy and Spain and spanned the acute and convalescent phases of COVID-19. HLA class I and class II types, where available, came from metadata supplied by the sample provider rather than from assay-based typing. The material from the prospective study consisted of cDNA or gDNA derived from T cells, B-cell-depleted T cells, or PBMCs. Nearly every sample came with metadata listing a de-identified subject ID, COVID-19 status, age in years and sex. Samples were obtained from the ongoing ImmuneRACE study (first 160 participants) and from 950 to 1,500 subjects provided by 6 global collaborators. A freely available public database, intended as a resource for researchers studying the immune response to SARS-CoV-2, is where the repertoires were released. The dataset comprised deeply sampled blood TCRbeta repertoires from subjects exposed to, actively infected with, or recovered from COVID-19.

The collaborating institutions used their own protocols to collect whole blood in K2EDTA tubes. For TCRbeta analysis, collaborators shipped samples in one of three forms: frozen whole blood, isolated PBMCs, or DNA extracted from either of those sample types. TCRbeta CDR3 regions were amplified from genomic DNA by means of the immunoSEQ Assay, a bias-controlled multiplex PCR. The paper's processing steps were these. Within the assay, amplification of reference gene primers was used to estimate how many nucleated cells each sample contained. To quantify the absolute abundance of each unique TCRbeta CDR3 rearrangement, sequence reads were collapsed and filtered. For each sample, productive Simpson clonality was calculated as the square root of Simpson's diversity index across productive rearrangements. Imported from immuneACCESS, the table was reduced by TCRdb to in-frame sequences with V and J called. These copies leave out some clones; in studies compared against another copy, an unresolved V gene accounts for under half, and the cause of the remainder is not known. The DNA was the basis for D and trimming; V, J and clone size are from that table. Within this sample are around 170,000 clones, with about 88% of them counted one time only. The ten largest clones represent around 25% of the sample.

Worth noting for this clone: There is no known antigen for this receptor. No base quality values were provided; no much bigger clone lies one nucleotide off.

CDR1 is given as SGHTA and CDR2 as FQGTGA, both from the germline V gene. The CDR3 measures 15 amino acids from cysteine to phenylalanine. The retained sequence is limited to the CDR3, 45 bases, with the frame set at the first base. Trimming at the junction amounts to 2 bases on V and 1 base on J, and the germline ends lie 11 bases apart. The study at large found these results: Clinical and demographic metadata were provided uncurated, with the amount varying by source and participant.

This receptor chain uses TRBV7-3 and TRBJ1-1; a confident D gene designation cannot be given. Material: peripheral blood. This sequence originates from a man in his sixties with acute or convalescent COVID-19. The CDR3 corresponds to CASSLYGVPNTEAFF. The sequence in DNA is TGTGCCAGCAGCTTATACGGGGTTCCGAACACTGAAGCTTTCTTT. With all but the CDR3 taken from the reference TRBV7-3 and TRBJ1-1 genes, the full variable domain is: GAGVSQTPSNKVTEKGKYVELRCDPISGHTALYWYRQSLGQGPEFLIYFQGTGAADDSGLPNDRFFAVRPEGSVSTLKIQRTERGDSAVYLCASSLYGVPNTEAFFGQGTRLTVV.